This T cell receptor beta chain is from a study of cytomegalovirus exposure and HLA in healthy donors. Findings of the study overall: Per a prior analysis, the majority of TCR beta V segments were productive roughly 87% or roughly 30% of the time. High sensitivity and specificity were reportedly achieved when the classifier diagnosed cytomegalovirus status. TCR beta sequences numbering around 15,000 were associated with HLA alleles at 0.05 false discovery rate in a later analysis. Judged likely to be a sequencing artifact was a cluster of highly shared sequence variants.

Trimming pared 5 bases from V and 5 bases from J, leaving 9 bases between. The CDR3 runs to 13 residues. The germline V gene has CDR1 SGHVS and CDR2 FQNEAQ. PCR was performed using 60 Vbeta and 13 Jbeta primers. Method: immunoSEQ multiplex PCR; TCRdb's copy keeps in-frame clones and lacks some. The sample lists under 150,000 clones, about 84% occurring once. About this clone itself: Its antigen is currently unknown.

The chain uses TRBV7-8 and TRBJ2-2; TRBD1 might be the D (6 bases). The source of this sequence is a boy aged 5-17 years in good health and CMV-seronegative. Material for sequencing was PBMCs. The CDR3 region is CASSHRVTGELFF. CDR3 bases: TGTGCCAGCAGCCACAGGGTTACCGGGGAGCTGTTTTTT. The whole variable domain, remainder taken from reference TRBV7-8 and TRBJ2-2, is GAGVSQSPRYKVAKRGQDVALRCDPISGHVSLFWYQQALGQGPEFLTYFQNEAQLDKSGLPSDRFFAERPEGSVSTLKIQRTQQEDSAVYLCASSHRVTGELFFGEGSRLTVL.